This TCR beta chain was recovered during a study of blood T cell repertoires in COVID-19. About the research overall: COVID-19 samples collected from the United States, Italy and Spain covered acute and convalescent phases. T cells, B-cell-depleted T cells, or PBMCs provided the cDNA or gDNA that served as material.

V lost 6 bases, J lost 5 bases, and 13 bases lay in between. Germline loops: CDR1 MNHEY, CDR2 SVGAGI. CDR3 length: 13 amino acids. As processed by the authors: Counts of nucleated cells, estimated from reference gene primer amplification, were obtained. Only in-frame clones appear in the TCRdb table, and some are missing; sequencing was by immunoSEQ multiplex PCR. The D gene and trimming were derived from the DNA, and the V and J assignments and clone size from that table. The table shows 100,000 to 150,000 clones, with more than 65% occurring only once. Sequenced sample: peripheral blood. The chain joins TRBV6-5 to TRBJ1-2, with D possibly being TRBD1 (5 bases). This TCR derives from a human donor in a cohort sampled during active COVID-19. For the CDR3, the DNA is TGTGCCAGCAGCACCGCGCAGGGTTATGGCTACACCTTC. Its translation: CASSTAQGYGYTF.